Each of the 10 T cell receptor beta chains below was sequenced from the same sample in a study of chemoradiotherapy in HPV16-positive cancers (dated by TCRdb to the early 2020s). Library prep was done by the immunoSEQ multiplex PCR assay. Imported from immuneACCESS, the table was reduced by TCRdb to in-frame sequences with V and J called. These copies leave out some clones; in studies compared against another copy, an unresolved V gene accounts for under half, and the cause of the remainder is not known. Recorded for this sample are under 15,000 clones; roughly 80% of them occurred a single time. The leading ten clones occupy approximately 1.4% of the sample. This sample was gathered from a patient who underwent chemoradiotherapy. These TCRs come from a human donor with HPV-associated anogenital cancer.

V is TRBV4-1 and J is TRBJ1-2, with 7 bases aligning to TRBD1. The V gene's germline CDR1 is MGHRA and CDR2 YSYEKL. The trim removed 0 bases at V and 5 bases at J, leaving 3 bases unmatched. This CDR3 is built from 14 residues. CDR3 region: CASSQDEGQYGYTF. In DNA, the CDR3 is TGCGCCAGCAGCCAAGATGAGGGACAGTATGGCTACACCTTC.

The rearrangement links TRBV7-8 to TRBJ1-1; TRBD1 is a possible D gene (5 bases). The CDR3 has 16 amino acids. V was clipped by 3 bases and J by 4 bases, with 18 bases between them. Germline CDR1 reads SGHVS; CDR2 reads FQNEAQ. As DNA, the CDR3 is TGTGCCAGCAGCTTTGGACTTGGGGGAGCGGGCACTGAAGCTTTCTTT. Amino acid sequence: CASSFGLGGAGTEAFF. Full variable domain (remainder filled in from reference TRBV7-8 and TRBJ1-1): GAGVSQSPRYKVAKRGQDVALRCDPISGHVSLFWYQQALGQGPEFLTYFQNEAQLDKSGLPSDRFFAERPEGSVSTLKIQRTQQEDSAVYLCASSFGLGGAGTEAFFGQGTRLTVV.

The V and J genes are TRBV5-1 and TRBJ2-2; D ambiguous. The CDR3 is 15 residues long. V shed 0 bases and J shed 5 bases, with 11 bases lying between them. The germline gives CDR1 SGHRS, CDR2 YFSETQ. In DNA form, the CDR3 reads TGCGCCAGCAGCTTGGGGCATGAATGGACCGGGGAGCTGTTTTTT. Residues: CASSLGHEWTGELFF.

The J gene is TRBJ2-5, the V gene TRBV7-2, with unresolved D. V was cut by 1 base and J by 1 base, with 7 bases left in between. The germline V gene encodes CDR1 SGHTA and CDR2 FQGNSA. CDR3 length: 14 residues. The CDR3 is CASSLVDIQETQYF. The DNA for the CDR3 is TGTGCCAGCAGCTTAGTAGACATCCAAGAGACCCAGTACTTC.

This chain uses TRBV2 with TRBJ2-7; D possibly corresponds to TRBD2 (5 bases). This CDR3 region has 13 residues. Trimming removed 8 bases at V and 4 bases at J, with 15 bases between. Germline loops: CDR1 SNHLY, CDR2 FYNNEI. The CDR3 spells CASHELVIYEQYF. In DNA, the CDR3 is TGTGCCAGCCACGAACTAGTGATATACGAGCAGTACTTC. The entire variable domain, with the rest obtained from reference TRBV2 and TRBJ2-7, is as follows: EPEVTQTPSHQVTQMGQEVILRCVPISNHLYFYWYRQILGQKVEFLVSFYNNEISEKSEIFDDQFSVERPDGSNFTLKIRSTKLEDSAMYFCASHELVIYEQYFGPGTRLTVT.

The CDR3 here is CASSRQGPTNTGELFF. The CDR3 coding sequence is TGTGCCAGCAGCCGACAGGGCCCTACGAACACCGGGGAGCTGTTTTTT. The rearrangement links TRBV7-9 to TRBJ2-2; the match to TRBD1 covers 7 bases. The CDR3 has 16 amino acids. The junction had 6 bases not matched to a gene; V was cut back by 5 bases and J by 0 bases. The germline gives CDR1 SEHNR, CDR2 FQNEAQ (reference sequence).

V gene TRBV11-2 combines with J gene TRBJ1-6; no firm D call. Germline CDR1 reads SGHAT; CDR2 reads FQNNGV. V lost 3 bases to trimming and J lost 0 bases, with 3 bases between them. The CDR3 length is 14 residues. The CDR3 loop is CASSLGSYNSPLHF. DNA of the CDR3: TGTGCCAGCAGCTTGGGCTCCTATAATTCACCCCTCCACTTT. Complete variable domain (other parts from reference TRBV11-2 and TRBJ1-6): EAGVAQSPRYKIIEKRQSVAFWCNPISGHATLYWYQQILGQGPKLLIQFQNNGVVDDSQLPKDRFSAERLKGVDSTLKIQPAKLEDSAVYLCASSLGSYNSPLHFGNGTRLTVT.

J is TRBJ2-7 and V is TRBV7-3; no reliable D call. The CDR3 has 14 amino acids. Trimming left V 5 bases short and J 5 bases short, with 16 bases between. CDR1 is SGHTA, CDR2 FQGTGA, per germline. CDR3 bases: TGTGCCAGCAGCCGAGACGGACCCCCCGACGAGCAGTACTTC. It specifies CASSRDGPPDEQYF.

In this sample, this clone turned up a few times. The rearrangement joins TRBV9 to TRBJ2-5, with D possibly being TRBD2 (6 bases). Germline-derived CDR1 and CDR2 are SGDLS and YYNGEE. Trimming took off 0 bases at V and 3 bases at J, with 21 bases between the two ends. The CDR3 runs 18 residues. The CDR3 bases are TGTGCCAGCAGCGTAGTTGGGGGGACGGCGCTGGGTGAAGAGACCCAGTACTTC. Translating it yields CASSVVGGTALGEETQYF.

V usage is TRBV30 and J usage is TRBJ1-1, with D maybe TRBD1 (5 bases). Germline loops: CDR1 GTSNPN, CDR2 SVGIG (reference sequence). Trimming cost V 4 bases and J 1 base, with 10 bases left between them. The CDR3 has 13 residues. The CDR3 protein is CAWTEGRNTEAFF. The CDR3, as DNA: TGTGCCTGGACCGAGGGGAGGAACACTGAAGCTTTCTTT.